The entry that follows covers one TCR beta chain sequence. Its target is unknown. These data are taken from a study of cytomegalovirus exposure and HLA in healthy donors. The wider study: A preliminary data release comprised around 85 million unique TCRs obtained from HLA-typed donors.

Primers included in the PCR were 60 Vbeta and 13 Jbeta primers. Clones were sequenced by immunoSEQ multiplex PCR, and TCRdb holds only the in-frame ones, with some missing. Across approximately 120,000 clones, the top ten clones capture 2.2% of the sample. The CDR3 consists of 15 residues. Trimming left V 5 bases short and J 2 bases short, with 15 bases between. Looked up from germline, CDR1 is MNHEY and CDR2 is SMNVEV (reference sequence). Study conclusions and caveats: Later analysis revealed greater clonal expansion in HLA-associated TCR beta chains than in equally common others.

This chain connects TRBV27 to TRBJ1-1; D is ambiguous. Sample: PBMCs. The sequence was obtained from a man aged 35 to 55 in good health and CMV-seronegative. Here the CDR3 reads CASSPHSTLNTEAFF. In nucleotides, the CDR3 is TGTGCCAGCAGTCCTCACTCGACACTTAACACTGAAGCTTTCTTT.